This T cell receptor (beta chain) was obtained from a study of cytomegalovirus exposure and HLA in healthy donors. Across the whole study: HLA-typed donors were the source of tens of millions of unique TCRs held in an early data release.

The PCR was carried out with 60 Vbeta primers and 13 Jbeta primers. Produced via immunoSEQ multiplex PCR; TCRdb's table is partial and in-frame only. This table holds 120,000 or so clones, 83% found once. The germline V gene encodes CDR1 SGHKS and CDR2 YYEKEE (reference sequence). The CDR3 is 18 residues long. Trimming took 4 bases from V and 4 from J; bases not matched to a gene: 14. Study-wide findings and caveats: Among donors in an Asian-associated ancestry cluster, a later analysis reportedly found fewer N-insertions than the approximately 700-donor mean. Common viral pathogens (according to a later analysis) appeared linked to several of the most significant clusters. For most subjects, TCR beta sequences were reported to predict HLA-A and HLA-B alleles with accuracy.

As concerns this clone: Antigen unknown.

The chain recombines TRBV5-5 with TRBJ2-2; 9 bases map to TRBD2. Sequences were obtained from PBMCs. This TCR derives from a woman in her 40s in good health and CMV-seropositive. The CDR3 coding sequence is TGTGCCAGCAGCGACGGGACTAGCTCACTAACCACCACCGGGGAGCTGTTTTTT. Residues: CASSDGTSSLTTTGELFF.